These T cell receptor beta chains were read from a single sample in a study of beta chain features in type 1 diabetes. The data were produced by immunoSEQ multiplex PCR, yet TCRdb's version contains in-frame clones alone and is incomplete. The data contain a few hundred thousand clones, around 12% of them singletons. Sequences were obtained from naive CD4+ T cells from blood. Every receptor here comes from a woman younger than 30 with type 1 diabetes. Both conserved end residues are trimmed from each CDR3.

J	V	CDR3
TRBJ2-7	TRBV21-1	ASSTGGPSEQY
TRBJ1-6	TRBV5-1	ASSLGTGGGSPLH
TRBJ2-1	TRBV6-5	ASSYSLAGRGYEQF
TRBJ2-5	TRBV7-2	ASSFQASGQETQY
TRBJ1-5	TRBV7-2	ASSSQASGVQPQH
TRBJ2-1	TRBV5-1	ASSSQTSGGNEQF
TRBJ2-3	TRBV11-2	ASSLGNRDTQY
TRBJ1-5	TRBV30	AWSAAVNQPQH
TRBJ2-7	TRBV4-1	ASSPGTQAYEQY
TRBJ2-1	TRBV6-5	ASSAGLAGVGEQF
TRBJ2-6	TRBV4-1	ASSHAGLFSGANVLT
TRBJ2-7	TRBV28	ATFGTGQGAREQY
TRBJ2-1	TRBV30	AWSGGGEQF
TRBJ2-2	TRBV14	ASSPLGDTITGELF
TRBJ2-5	TRBV28	ASSLSSGGYQETQY
TRBJ1-1	TRBV21-1	ASSKFQGPNTEAF
TRBJ2-1	TRBV6-5	ASSNGVAANEQF
TRBJ2-7	TRBV27	ASSSADRTYEQY
TRBJ1-2	TRBV5-1	ASSPTGQPYGYT
TRBJ1-4	TRBV7-9	ASSPKGAGEKLF
TRBJ2-7	TRBV28	ASSLGGRVRDEQY
TRBJ2-7	TRBV4-1	ASSPLSLAGRHEQY
TRBJ2-4	TRBV29-1	SVGQGVINNIQY
TRBJ2-7	TRBV27	ASRRGSSYEQY